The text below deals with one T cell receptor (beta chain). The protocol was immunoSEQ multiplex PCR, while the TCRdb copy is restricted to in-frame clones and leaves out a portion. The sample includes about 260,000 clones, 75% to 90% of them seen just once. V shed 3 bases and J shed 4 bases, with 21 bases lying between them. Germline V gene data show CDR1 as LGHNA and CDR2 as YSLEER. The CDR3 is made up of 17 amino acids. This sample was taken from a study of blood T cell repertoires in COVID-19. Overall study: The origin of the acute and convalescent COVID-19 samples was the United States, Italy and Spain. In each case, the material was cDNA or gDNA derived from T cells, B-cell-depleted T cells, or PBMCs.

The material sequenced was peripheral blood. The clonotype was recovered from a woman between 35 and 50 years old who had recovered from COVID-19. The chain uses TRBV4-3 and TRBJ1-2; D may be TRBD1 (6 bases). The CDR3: CASSQTTRDTPVYGYTF. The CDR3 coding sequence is TGCGCCAGCAGCCAGACCACCCGGGACACCCCGGTCTATGGCTACACCTTC.